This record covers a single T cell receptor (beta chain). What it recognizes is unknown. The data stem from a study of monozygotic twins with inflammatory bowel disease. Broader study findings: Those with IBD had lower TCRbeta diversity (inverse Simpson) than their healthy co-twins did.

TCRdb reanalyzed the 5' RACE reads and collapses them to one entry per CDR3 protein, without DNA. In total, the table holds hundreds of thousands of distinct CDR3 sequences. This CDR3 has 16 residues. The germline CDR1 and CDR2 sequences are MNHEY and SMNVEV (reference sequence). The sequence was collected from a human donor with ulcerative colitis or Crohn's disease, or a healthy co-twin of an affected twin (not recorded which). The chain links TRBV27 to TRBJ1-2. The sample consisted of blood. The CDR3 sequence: CASSFVPLAGNYGYTF.